A single count supports the clone carrying this T cell receptor (beta chain). Different DNA sequences within this sample yield the same CDR3. TCRdb keeps only in-frame clones here, not all; method: immunoSEQ multiplex PCR. The data contain 45,000 to 65,000 clones, about 89% of them seen just once; the ten biggest clones take up 27%. The record originates from a study of blood T cell repertoires in COVID-19. Study-wide context: The analysed material was cDNA or gDNA that came from T cells, B-cell-depleted T cells, or PBMCs.

This clonotype originated in a human donor in a cohort sampled during active COVID-19. The sequencing input was peripheral blood.

The CDR3 loop reads CASSSPGGGQETQYF. CDR3 coding DNA: TGTGCCAGCAGTTCCCCCGGGGGGGGCCAAGAGACCCAGTACTTC. The V and J genes are TRBV28 and TRBJ2-5; 8 bases agree with TRBD2. The V gene's germline CDR1 is MDHEN and CDR2 SYDVKM. Germline trimming cut 4 bases from V and 1 base from J; bases unmatched to any gene: 5. The CDR3 spans 15 residues. Combining the CDR3 with reference TRBV28 and TRBJ2-5 gives the whole variable domain DVKVTQSSRYLVKRTGEKVFLECVQDMDHENMFWYRQDPGLGLRLIYFSYDVKMKEKGDIPEGYSVSREKKERFSLILESASTNQTSMYLCASSSPGGGQETQYFGPGTRLLVL.